This T cell receptor beta chain was profiled in a study of identical twins. Notes on the study in general: Fewer insertions marked abundant cord blood beta clonotypes; young adult naive trended weakly, memory not at all.

This clonotype appeared a few times. Its antigen is currently unknown. Germline V gene sequence: CDR1 SQVTM, CDR2 ANQGSEA. The CDR3 is made up of 14 amino acids. V lost 7 bases and J 5 bases, leaving 18 bases between the germline ends. A template switching step contributed a universal primer site, while unique molecular identifiers were present in the cDNA. TCRdb called the 5' RACE reads again in MiXCR, with one record for every CDR3 protein. The sample holds some 240,000 distinct CDR3 sequences; about 8% are singletons and the top ten take 2.5% to 3.5%. Among all donors, each was a healthy Caucasian. This sample also belongs to another study, concerning yellow fever vaccine responses in identical twins.

This sequence originates from a woman between 18 and 29 years old in good health. This rearrangement joins TRBV29-1 to TRBJ2-1, with D perhaps assigned TRBD1 or TRBD2 (5 bases each). The sample consisted of CD8+ T cells sorted from blood. The CDR3 spells CSAPTRDGNNEQFF. The CDR3 DNA follows: TGCAGCGCCCCAACCAGGGACGGTAACAATGAGCAGTTCTTC.